A selection of T cell receptor beta chains follows, all from one sample in a study of blood T cell repertoires in COVID-19. The assay was immunoSEQ multiplex PCR, and TCRdb's table has in-frame clones only and misses some. The sample has hundreds of thousands of clones, about 89% seen once. Sequenced material: PBMCs or T cells enriched from blood (not recorded which). Receptors were obtained from a woman aged 40 to 49 who had recovered from COVID-19. The CDR3 runs from the conserved cysteine through the conserved F or W. The order of the fields is J gene, V gene, D gene, clone size, CDR3 DNA, CDR3 protein. A D gene is named only where the DNA matches it firmly. Size is omitted from some rows. Given values are once, few, many or a class for expanded clones.

j_gene: TRBJ1-5
v_gene: TRBV19
d_gene: .
abundance: .
CDR3nt: TGTGCCAGTACCCCCAGGGAAAATCAGCCCCAGCATTTT
CDR3aa: CASTPRENQPQHF

j_gene: TRBJ2-1
v_gene: TRBV2
d_gene: TRBD2
abundance: .
CDR3nt: TGTGCCAGCAGTGAAGCCGGGACTAGCTCCTACAATGAGCAGTTCTTC
CDR3aa: CASSEAGTSSYNEQFF

j_gene: TRBJ2-4
v_gene: TRBV5-1
d_gene: TRBD1
abundance: .
CDR3nt: TGCGCCAGCAGCGGCCGACAGGGGGTAAACATTCAGTACTTC
CDR3aa: CASSGRQGVNIQYF

j_gene: TRBJ1-4
v_gene: TRBV28
d_gene: .
abundance: .
CDR3nt: TGTGCCAGCAGTTTATCTACAGGGTGGTCGGATGAAAAACTGTTTTTT
CDR3aa: CASSLSTGWSDEKLFF

j_gene: TRBJ1-2
v_gene: TRBV10-3
d_gene: TRBD1
abundance: .
CDR3nt: TGTGCCATCAATTTGGACAGGGCGGGCTATGGCTACACCTTC
CDR3aa: CAINLDRAGYGYTF

j_gene: TRBJ1-2
v_gene: TRBV19
d_gene: TRBD1
abundance: .
CDR3nt: TGTGCCAGTAGTATAGATTGGCAACAGGGGAACTATGGCTACACCTTC
CDR3aa: CASSIDWQQGNYGYTF

j_gene: TRBJ2-7
v_gene: TRBV27
d_gene: TRBD2
abundance: .
CDR3nt: TGTGCCAGCAGGAGGACTAGCGGGAGTTACGAGCAGTACTTC
CDR3aa: CASRRTSGSYEQYF

j_gene: TRBJ1-1
v_gene: TRBV7-9
d_gene: .
abundance: .
CDR3nt: TGTGCCAGCAGCCACCGGGACACCGACACTGAAGCTTTCTTT
CDR3aa: CASSHRDTDTEAFF

j_gene: TRBJ1-1
v_gene: TRBV9
d_gene: TRBD1
abundance: .
CDR3nt: TGTGCCAGCAGCGTAGTAAGACAGGGGGCTGGCACTGAAGCTTTCTTT
CDR3aa: CASSVVRQGAGTEAFF

j_gene: TRBJ1-5
v_gene: TRBV19
d_gene: .
abundance: .
CDR3nt: TGTGCCAGTAGTGGGCAGGGGTGGCTGCCCCAGCATTTT
CDR3aa: CASSGQGWLPQHF

j_gene: TRBJ1-4
v_gene: TRBV6-5
d_gene: .
abundance: once
CDR3nt: TGTGCCAGCAGTCCCCGGGACTTCCCTGAAAAACTGTTTTTT
CDR3aa: CASSPRDFPEKLFF

j_gene: TRBJ2-1
v_gene: TRBV12-3/TRBV12-4
d_gene: .
abundance: .
CDR3nt: TGTGCCAGCAGTCGACAGTACAATGAGCAGTTCTTC
CDR3aa: CASSRQYNEQFF

j_gene: TRBJ2-1
v_gene: TRBV19
d_gene: TRBD1
abundance: .
CDR3nt: TGTGCCAGTAGCCCCCAATGGGGACAGGGTTCTTTAGGCAATGAGCAGTTCTTC
CDR3aa: CASSPQWGQGSLGNEQFF

j_gene: TRBJ2-5
v_gene: TRBV7-9
d_gene: TRBD1
abundance: .
CDR3nt: TGTGCCAGCAGCGTAGGGACAGTCCAAGAGACCCAGTACTTC
CDR3aa: CASSVGTVQETQYF

j_gene: TRBJ2-4
v_gene: TRBV7-9
d_gene: .
abundance: .
CDR3nt: TGTGCCAGCAGCTCCGGCCCCCTTAGCCATGCAAACATTCAGTACTTC
CDR3aa: CASSSGPLSHANIQYF

j_gene: TRBJ1-1
v_gene: TRBV20-1
d_gene: .
abundance: .
CDR3nt: TGCAGTGCTAGTAGGCAGGGAGGGGTAGGCACTGAAGCTTTCTTT
CDR3aa: CSASRQGGVGTEAFF

j_gene: TRBJ1-5
v_gene: TRBV9
d_gene: .
abundance: .
CDR3nt: TGTGCCAGCAGCCGGGACAAACTCAATCAGCCCCAGCATTTT
CDR3aa: CASSRDKLNQPQHF

j_gene: TRBJ2-7
v_gene: TRBV11-3
d_gene: TRBD2
abundance: .
CDR3nt: TGTGCCAGCAGCTTAGTTAGCGGGCCTTCCTACGAGCAGTACTTC
CDR3aa: CASSLVSGPSYEQYF

j_gene: TRBJ2-2
v_gene: TRBV28
d_gene: .
abundance: .
CDR3nt: TGTGCCAGCAGGCCCATCTTAGACACGTCGAACACCGGGGAGCTGTTTTTT
CDR3aa: CASRPILDTSNTGELFF

j_gene: TRBJ2-2
v_gene: TRBV29-1
d_gene: TRBD1
abundance: .
CDR3nt: TGCAGCTCCCGGACAGGGGGGACCGGGGAGCTGTTTTTT
CDR3aa: CSSRTGGTGELFF

j_gene: TRBJ2-2
v_gene: TRBV21-1
d_gene: .
abundance: .
CDR3nt: TGTGCCAGCAGCATTTTTTCTAGCGGGGCCGGGGAGCTGTTTTTT
CDR3aa: CASSIFSSGAGELFF

j_gene: TRBJ2-3
v_gene: TRBV7-3
d_gene: TRBD2
abundance: .
CDR3nt: TGTGCCAGCAGCTTAGGGGGAGCGGGGCTCACAGATACGCAGTATTTT
CDR3aa: CASSLGGAGLTDTQYF

j_gene: TRBJ1-2
v_gene: TRBV5-6
d_gene: .
abundance: .
CDR3nt: TGTGCCAGCAGCCAGCGCGTTGGCTACACCTTC
CDR3aa: CASSQRVGYTF

j_gene: TRBJ1-1
v_gene: TRBV6-5
d_gene: TRBD1
abundance: once
CDR3nt: TGTGCCAGCAGCCGGAGGGGGACAGGGGGTGAAGCTTTCTTT
CDR3aa: CASSRRGTGGEAFF

j_gene: TRBJ2-7
v_gene: TRBV3-1/TRBV3-2
d_gene: TRBD2
abundance: .
CDR3nt: TGTGCCAGCAACATCTGCCCGAAAGGGACTAGCGGGAGGGGCGAGCAGTACTTC
CDR3aa: CASNICPKGTSGRGEQYF

j_gene: TRBJ2-5
v_gene: TRBV7-2
d_gene: .
abundance: .
CDR3nt: TGTGCCAGCAGCTTAGCTGGGGGGGCCGGGGAAGAGACCCAGTACTTC
CDR3aa: CASSLAGGAGEETQYF

j_gene: TRBJ2-3
v_gene: TRBV7-9
d_gene: TRBD1
abundance: .
CDR3nt: TGTGCCAGCAGCCAAGACAGGGTGCGGACGCAGTATTTT
CDR3aa: CASSQDRVRTQYF

j_gene: TRBJ1-1
v_gene: TRBV19
d_gene: .
abundance: .
CDR3nt: TGTGCCAGTAGTATAGATCTCGGGGGAAACACTGAAGCTTTCTTT
CDR3aa: CASSIDLGGNTEAFF

j_gene: TRBJ2-1
v_gene: TRBV2
d_gene: .
abundance: once
CDR3nt: TGTGCCAGCAGTGAACAAGAAGAGTTCTACAATGAGCAGTTCTTC
CDR3aa: CASSEQEEFYNEQFF

j_gene: TRBJ2-1
v_gene: TRBV7-3
d_gene: TRBD2
abundance: once
CDR3nt: TGTGCCAGCAGCTTAAAAGTGTCTAGCGGGAGGGGCTTCTACAATGAGCAGTTCTTC
CDR3aa: CASSLKVSSGRGFYNEQFF

j_gene: TRBJ2-7
v_gene: TRBV24-1
d_gene: .
abundance: few
CDR3nt: TGTGCCACCAGTGTTCCAGATATACCCGCCGAGCAGTACTTC
CDR3aa: CATSVPDIPAEQYF

j_gene: TRBJ2-2
v_gene: TRBV11-2
d_gene: .
abundance: .
CDR3nt: TGTGCCAGCAGCCGGACTTCCGCGGACGGGGAGCTGTTTTTT
CDR3aa: CASSRTSADGELFF

j_gene: TRBJ2-1
v_gene: TRBV12-3/TRBV12-4
d_gene: TRBD2
abundance: .
CDR3nt: TGTGCCAGCAGTTTAGTGCGGGAGAGGGCGTTCTTC
CDR3aa: CASSLVRERAFF